The 26 T cell receptor beta chains given below trace back to one sample, sequenced in a study of OX40 agonist ivuxolimab in advanced cancers. Some clones are missing from TCRdb's copy, which holds only in-frame ones; the method was immunoSEQ multiplex PCR. The sample has approximately 89,000 clones, 90% to 95% seen once. The sample consisted of CD4+ or CD8+ T cells sorted from blood, taken in a trial of the OX40 agonist ivuxolimab. The origin of the receptors is an adult with an advanced solid tumor such as melanoma, head and neck, liver or kidney cancer.

In its sample, this clone was seen once. This chain connects TRBV4-1 to TRBJ2-5; tentative D call: TRBD2 (6 bases). Germline V gene data show CDR1 as MGHRA and CDR2 as YSYEKL. V shed 0 bases and J shed 3 bases, with 8 bases lying between them. The CDR3 is made up of 14 amino acids. The CDR3 region has the DNA TGCGCCAGCAGCCAAGACGGCGGGGAAGAGACCCAGTACTTC. It encodes CASSQDGGEETQYF.

This clone was seen only once. V gene TRBV9 combines with J gene TRBJ2-7, with D possibly TRBD1 on 5 matching bases. Germline CDR1 SGDLS, CDR2 YYNGEE. V was clipped by 0 bases and J by 2 bases, with 12 bases between them. CDR3 length: 15 residues. The CDR3: CASSVGLGQTYEQYF. For the CDR3, the DNA is TGTGCCAGCAGCGTAGGGTTGGGGCAGACCTACGAGCAGTACTTC.

This clone was recorded only once. The rearrangement uses TRBV27 and TRBJ2-3; D perhaps matches TRBD2 (6 bases). Per germline, CDR1 MNHEY and CDR2 SMNVEV (reference sequence). The CDR3 covers 13 residues. The V end lost 2 bases, the J end lost 8 bases, and 11 bases lay between the germline ends. The CDR3 sequence is CASSLGGIGTQYF. CDR3 bases: TGTGCCAGCAGTTTAGGGGGGATCGGTACGCAGTATTTT.

The V call is TRBV7-9, the J call TRBJ2-3, with D perhaps TRBD2 (5 bases). CDR1 and CDR2 from the germline V gene are SEHNR and FQNEAQ (reference sequence). The CDR3 runs to 14 residues. The V end lost 8 bases, the J end lost 3 bases, and 15 bases lay between the germline ends. CDR3 loop: CASGNTGGTDTQYF. The CDR3 bases are TGTGCCAGCGGGAACACGGGCGGGACAGATACGCAGTATTTT.

Points on this clone: Other nucleotide sequences in the sample specify the same CDR3. The chain employs TRBV18 and TRBJ2-7; D might be TRBD2 (7 bases). CDR1 is KGHSH, CDR2 LQKENI, per germline. Trimming pared 3 bases from V and 3 bases from J, leaving 9 bases between. This CDR3 has 13 amino acids. The CDR3 here is CASSPGGGYEQYF. The CDR3 DNA reads as TGTGCCAGCTCACCGGGAGGGGGCTACGAGCAGTACTTC. The entire variable domain, with the rest obtained from reference TRBV18 and TRBJ2-7, is as follows: NAGVMQNPRHLVRRRGQEARLRCSPMKGHSHVYWYRQLPEEGLKFMVYLQKENIIDESGMPKERFSAEFPKEGPSILRIQQVVRGDSAAYFCASSPGGGYEQYFGPGTRLTVT.

By share, this clone counts as medium-sized. The genes are TRBV9 and TRBJ1-1; unclear D gene. The CDR3 covers 14 residues. Germline-derived CDR1 and CDR2 are SGDLS and YYNGEE. The germline V and J ends were trimmed by 0 bases and 1 base, with 7 bases remaining between them. CDR3 protein: CASSVVTGNTEAFF. CDR3 in DNA: TGTGCCAGCAGCGTAGTTACCGGGAACACTGAAGCTTTCTTT.

The V and J genes are TRBV18 and TRBJ2-7; no clear D gene. The CDR3 sequence is 12 residues long. The V end was cut by 3 bases, the J end by 6 bases, with 9 bases between. The germline V gene has CDR1 KGHSH and CDR2 LQKENI. The CDR3 reads CASSPALPEQYF. The CDR3 DNA reads as TGTGCCAGCTCACCCGCCCTCCCCGAGCAGTACTTC. Together with reference TRBV18 and TRBJ2-7, the CDR3 gives the full variable domain: NAGVMQNPRHLVRRRGQEARLRCSPMKGHSHVYWYRQLPEEGLKFMVYLQKENIIDESGMPKERFSAEFPKEGPSILRIQQVVRGDSAAYFCASSPALPEQYFGPGTRLTVT.

This rearrangement joins TRBV28 to TRBJ1-1; TRBD1 aligns across 7 bases. CDR1 and CDR2 from the germline V gene are MDHEN and SYDVKM. The CDR3 totals 17 residues. Germline trimming cut 4 bases from V and 3 bases from J; bases unmatched to any gene: 14. The CDR3 sequence: CASSSYLKGAHYTEAFF. The CDR3 DNA follows: TGTGCCAGCAGTTCTTACCTAAAGGGGGCGCACTACACTGAAGCTTTCTTT. Filled out from reference TRBV28 and TRBJ1-1, the complete variable domain reads DVKVTQSSRYLVKRTGEKVFLECVQDMDHENMFWYRQDPGLGLRLIYFSYDVKMKEKGDIPEGYSVSREKKERFSLILESASTNQTSMYLCASSSYLKGAHYTEAFFGQGTRLTVV.

Concerning this clone itself: At one end the junction does not follow the germline gene, possibly because of a read error. This chain connects TRBV6-1 to TRBJ2-6; a possible D gene is TRBD2 (5 bases). Germline V gene sequence: CDR1 MNHNS, CDR2 SASEGT. The CDR3 runs 18 residues. CDR3 DNA sequence: TGTGCCAGCAGTGACCGATGCTCTAGCACAAAGTCGGGCCAACGTCCTGACTTC. It yields the protein CASSDRCSSTKSGQRPDF.

V is TRBV7-2 and J is TRBJ2-2; 8 nucleotides line up with TRBD2. Germline V gene lookup returns CDR1 SGHTA and CDR2 FQGNSA. The CDR3 covers 16 residues. J gave up 2 bases and V 2 bases, and 4 bases lay outside the gene matches. The CDR3 sequence: CASSLFSGGNTGELFF. For the CDR3, the DNA is TGTGCCAGCAGCTTATTCAGCGGGGGTAACACCGGGGAGCTGTTTTTT. The full variable domain, rest sourced from reference TRBV7-2 and TRBJ2-2, is GAGVSQSPSNKVTEKGKDVELRCDPISGHTALYWYRQSLGQGLEFLIYFQGNSAPDKSGLPSDRFSAERTGGSVSTLTIQRTQQEDSAVYLCASSLFSGGNTGELFFGEGSRLTVL.

This sequence joins TRBV19 and TRBJ2-7; 9 nucleotides agree with TRBD1. J was trimmed by 3 bases and V by 3 bases; bases with no gene match: 3. The CDR3 covers 14 residues. In germline, CDR1 is LNHDA, CDR2 SQIVND (reference sequence). CDR3 residues: CASSITGGSYEQYF. The DNA of the CDR3 is TGTGCCAGTAGTATTACAGGGGGCAGCTACGAGCAGTACTTC.

This clone was counted once. V usage is TRBV25-1 and J usage is TRBJ2-5; 9 bases match TRBD1. There are 16 residues in the CDR3. Germline V CDR1 and CDR2: MGHDK, SYGVNS. Trimming removed 8 bases from V and 5 bases from J; junction bases left unmatched: 15. The CDR3 DNA reads as TGTGCCAGCGTAGACAGGGGGGTTCGGAAGAGGGAGACCCAGTACTTC. As protein: CASVDRGVRKRETQYF.

The chain has TRBV18 and TRBJ2-1; 7 nucleotides match TRBD1. The V and J ends lost 6 bases and 8 bases, in that order; junction bases with no gene match: 16. The CDR3 is 16 amino acids. CDR1 is KGHSH and CDR2 is LQKENI in the germline V gene. CDR3 sequence (DNA): TGTGCCAGCTCGCCTCTCGGGACAGTGATCGTAGATGAGCAGTTCTTC. This translates into CASSPLGTVIVDEQFF.

This rearrangement joins TRBV27 to TRBJ2-7; D tentatively fits TRBD1 or TRBD2 (5 bases each). The CDR3 has 15 amino acids. Trimming pared 4 bases from V and 2 bases from J, leaving 15 bases between. Germline V gene sequence: CDR1 MNHEY, CDR2 SMNVEV (reference sequence). This CDR3 is CASSSLGTVAYEQYF. CDR3 coding DNA: TGTGCCAGCAGTTCCCTGGGGACGGTTGCCTACGAGCAGTACTTC.

This chain joins TRBV19 and TRBJ2-3; 7 bases are a match to TRBD2. The CDR3 is made up of 16 amino acids. V gave up 0 bases and J gave up 3 bases; unmatched junction bases: 6. The V gene's germline CDR1 is LNHDA and CDR2 SQIVND (reference sequence). The CDR3 DNA sequence: TGTGCCAGTAGTATAGATACGGCTAGCGGAACAGATACGCAGTATTTT. It codes for CASSIDTASGTDTQYF.

This chain joins TRBV4-1 and TRBJ2-3; D perhaps matches TRBD2 (6 bases). Germline V lookup: CDR1 MGHRA, CDR2 YSYEKL. V lost 0 bases to trimming and J lost 7 bases, with 14 bases between them. The CDR3 length is 15 residues. CDR3 sequence reads: CASSQDRPSAYTQYF. The CDR3 region has the DNA TGCGCCAGCAGCCAAGATCGGCCTAGCGCATATACGCAGTATTTT.

The CDR3 loop reads CASSFGGSTSGSGKTQYF. The DNA of the CDR3 is TGCGCCAGCAGCTTTGGGGGGTCAACTAGCGGGAGCGGTAAGACCCAGTACTTC. The chain carries TRBV5-1 and TRBJ2-5, with 11 bases matching TRBD2. Germline CDR1 and CDR2: SGHRS and YFSETQ. V was clipped by 2 bases and J by 6 bases; unmatched bases: 15. The CDR3 is 18 amino acids.

The chain joins TRBV28 to TRBJ1-6; maybe TRBD1 (5 bases). Germline CDR1 and CDR2: MDHEN and SYDVKM. This CDR3 is 18 amino acids long. V lost 5 bases and J 4 bases, leaving 21 bases between the germline ends. The CDR3 DNA follows: TGTGCCAGCAGTCCCAACCCTGACAGAAGAGCATATAATTCACCCCTCCACTTT. Its protein is CASSPNPDRRAYNSPLHF.

This rearrangement joins TRBV5-4 to TRBJ1-2, with D unclear. V lost 1 base and J lost 0, with 7 bases in between. Looked up from germline, CDR1 is SGHNT and CDR2 is YYREEE (reference sequence). The CDR3 is 14 residues long. CDR3 nucleotides: TGTGCCAGCAGCTTGAGTACTGCTAACTATGGCTACACCTTC. As protein: CASSLSTANYGYTF.

This clone was detected once. The V call is TRBV7-9, the J call TRBJ2-7; D may be TRBD2 (5 bases). Looked up from germline, CDR1 is SEHNR and CDR2 is FQNEAQ (reference sequence). CDR3 size: 15 residues. With 3 bases removed from V and 2 bases from J, the gap between germline ends came to 14 bases. The CDR3 spells CASSFASGLPYEQYF. The CDR3, as DNA: TGTGCCAGCAGCTTCGCCAGCGGTCTACCCTACGAGCAGTACTTC.

The chain combines TRBV7-9 with TRBJ2-3; possible D gene TRBD1, 5 bases. Germline assignment: CDR1 SEHNR and CDR2 FQNEAQ (reference sequence). This CDR3 region has 15 residues. The V end lost 5 bases, the J end lost 6 bases, and 18 bases lay between the germline ends. The CDR3 region has the DNA TGTGCCAGCAGCCTACGCGGACAACTAAAGGATACGCAGTATTTT. This gives the protein CASSLRGQLKDTQYF.

V is TRBV30 and J is TRBJ2-7; 7 nucleotides match TRBD2. This CDR3 has 14 amino acids. J lost 2 bases, V lost 2 bases, and 6 bases had no gene match. From germline, CDR1 is GTSNPN and CDR2 SVGIG (reference sequence). CDR3 sequence reads: CAWSITSVTYEQYF. The DNA for the CDR3 is TGTGCCTGGAGTATAACTAGCGTAACCTACGAGCAGTACTTC.

Only a few counts were recorded for this clone. The chain links TRBV7-2 to TRBJ1-2; D call uncertain. CDR3 length: 14 amino acids. Trimming pared 5 bases from V and 4 bases from J, leaving 14 bases between. The germline V gene encodes CDR1 SGHTA and CDR2 FQGNSA. In DNA form, the CDR3 reads TGTGCCAGCAGCCGGACGTGGGGAAGCTATGGCTACACCTTC. It codes for CASSRTWGSYGYTF.

The chain has TRBV7-4 and TRBJ2-3; 8 bases align to TRBD1. J gave up 2 bases and V 8 bases, and 3 bases lay outside the gene matches. Germline CDR1 SGHVT, CDR2 SQSDAQ. The CDR3 sequence is 13 residues long. CDR3 nucleotide sequence: TGTGCCAGCTGGACAGGGAACACAGATACGCAGTATTTT. Translated: CASWTGNTDTQYF.

The CDR3 DNA follows: TGTGCCACCTTCCCCCCGACAGGGAGCAGCTACGAGCAGTACTTC. Residues: CATFPPTGSSYEQYF. The chain is built from TRBV6-1 and TRBJ2-7; 7 bases map to TRBD1. J lost 3 bases, V lost 10 bases, and 15 bases had no gene match. The CDR3 has 15 residues. Germline V gene sequence: CDR1 MNHNS, CDR2 SASEGT.

This clone was seen a handful of times. V usage is TRBV28 and J usage is TRBJ2-1, with a tentative D call TRBD1 (6 bases). The V gene's germline CDR1 is MDHEN and CDR2 SYDVKM. With 3 bases removed from V and 6 bases from J, the gap between germline ends came to 12 bases. CDR3 length: 14 residues. CDR3 amino acids: CASSFGDILNEQFF. The CDR3 DNA reads TGTGCCAGCAGTTTCGGGGACATTCTCAATGAGCAGTTCTTC. Together with reference TRBV28 and TRBJ2-1, the CDR3 gives the full variable domain: DVKVTQSSRYLVKRTGEKVFLECVQDMDHENMFWYRQDPGLGLRLIYFSYDVKMKEKGDIPEGYSVSREKKERFSLILESASTNQTSMYLCASSFGDILNEQFFGPGTRLTVL.